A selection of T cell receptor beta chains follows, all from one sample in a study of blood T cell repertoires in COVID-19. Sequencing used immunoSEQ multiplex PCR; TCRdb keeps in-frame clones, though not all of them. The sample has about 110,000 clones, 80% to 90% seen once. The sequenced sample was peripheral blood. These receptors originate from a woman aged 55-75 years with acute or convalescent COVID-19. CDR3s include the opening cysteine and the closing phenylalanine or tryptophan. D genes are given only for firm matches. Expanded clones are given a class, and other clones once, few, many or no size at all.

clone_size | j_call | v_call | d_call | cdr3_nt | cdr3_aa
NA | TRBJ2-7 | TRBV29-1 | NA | TGCAGCGGGGGTAACAGGGGAGGCGAGCAGTACTTC | CSGGNRGGEQYF
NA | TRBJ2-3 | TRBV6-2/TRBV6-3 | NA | TGTGCCAGCAGTCAGGCAGATACGCAGTATTTT | CASSQADTQYF
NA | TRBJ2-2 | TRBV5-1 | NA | TGCGCCAGCAGTCCGGGCGGGGTAGCCGGGGAGCTGTTTTTT | CASSPGGVAGELFF
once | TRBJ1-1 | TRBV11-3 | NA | TGTGCCAGCAGCTCCCAGAACACTGAAGCTTTCTTT | CASSSQNTEAFF
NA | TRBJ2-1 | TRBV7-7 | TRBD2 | TGTGCTAGCAGCTTAACCCTAGCGGGGTCCTACAATGAGCAGTTCTTC | CASSLTLAGSYNEQFF
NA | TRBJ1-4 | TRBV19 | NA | TGTGCCAGTAGTATATCGCGAGGTTCGAATGAAAAACTGTTTTTT | CASSISRGSNEKLFF
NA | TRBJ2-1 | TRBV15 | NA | TGTGCCACCAGCACTGATCGGGAGTACAATGAGCAGTTCTTC | CATSTDREYNEQFF
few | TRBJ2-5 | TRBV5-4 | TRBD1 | TGTGCCAGCAGCCCCCAGGGACAGGGGGCGGGTGAGACCCAGTACTTC | CASSPQGQGAGETQYF
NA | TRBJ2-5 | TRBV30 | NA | TGTGCCTGGAGTGCAGGCTTGGGGGCTGGGCAGACCCAGTACTTC | CAWSAGLGAGQTQYF
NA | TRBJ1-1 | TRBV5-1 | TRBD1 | TGCGCCAGCAGCTCAGGACAGGGGGGCAACACTGAAGCTTTCTTT | CASSSGQGGNTEAFF
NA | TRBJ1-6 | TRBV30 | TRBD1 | TGTGCCTGCTCGGGACAGTATAATTCACCCCTCCACTTT | CACSGQYNSPLHF
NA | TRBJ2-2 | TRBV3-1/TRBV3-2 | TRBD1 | TGTGCCAGCAGACCCACAGGGGTGGGTACCGGGGAGCTGTTTTTT | CASRPTGVGTGELFF
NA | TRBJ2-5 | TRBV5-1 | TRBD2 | TGCGCCAGCAGCGAGCGGGGGTGGGAGACCCAGTACTTC | CASSERGWETQYF
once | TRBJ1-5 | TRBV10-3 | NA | TGTGCCATCAGTGGTCAGGTTGATCAGCCCCAGCATTTT | CAISGQVDQPQHF
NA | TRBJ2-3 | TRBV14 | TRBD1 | TGTGCCAGCAGCCCTCCGGGACAGGGCGGCACAGATACGCAGTATTTT | CASSPPGQGGTDTQYF
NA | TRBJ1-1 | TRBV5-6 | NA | TGTGCCAGCAGCTTGACAGGGCTAGAGGTTGAAGCTTTCTTT | CASSLTGLEVEAFF
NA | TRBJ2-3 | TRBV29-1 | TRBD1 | TGCAGCGCCTTGGACAGGGTTGGCACAGATACGCAGTATTTT | CSALDRVGTDTQYF